Each of the 26 T cell receptor beta chains below was sequenced from the same sample in a study of T cells in Graves' hyperthyroidism and ophthalmopathy. The TCR beta CDR3 regions underwent amplification using RNA transcripts as the source. During a first-round RT-PCR of the TCR CDR3, the HTBI primer set was used. TCRdb itself ran the multiplex PCR reads through MiXCR, one entry per CDR3 protein. Of roughly 710,000 distinct CDR3 sequences in the sample, 30% to 40% were seen once. Sequencing used blood. The receptors were sampled from a woman between 40 and 55 years old with Graves' hyperthyroidism.

The chain uses TRBV24-1 and TRBJ2-5; D might be TRBD1 or TRBD2, each matching 5 bases. The germline V gene encodes CDR1 KGHDR and CDR2 SFDVKD. V lost 9 bases and J lost 2, with 9 bases in between. The CDR3 is made up of 12 amino acids. The CDR3 sequence: CATGGRQETQYF. The CDR3 coding sequence is TGTGCCACCGGGGGACGACAAGAGACCCAGTACTTC.

V usage is TRBV27 and J usage is TRBJ2-5; no clear D gene. Germline V gene sequence: CDR1 MNHEY, CDR2 SMNVEV (reference sequence). V lost 4 bases to trimming and J lost 5 bases, with 14 bases between them. This CDR3 region has 14 residues. Written as DNA, the CDR3 is TGTGCCAGCAGTTCACCCCACATCGAGGAGACCCAGTACTTC. As protein: CASSSPHIEETQYF.

There are a few counts of this clonotype. The chain links TRBV2 to TRBJ1-5, with TRBD1 matching over 9 bases. CDR3 length: 16 amino acids. CDR1 is SNHLY, CDR2 FYNNEI, per germline. The V gene end was trimmed by 5 bases and the J gene end by 5 bases; junction bases not matched to a gene: 10. The CDR3 region is CASSFLGTGLDQPQHF. DNA of the CDR3: TGTGCCAGCAGTTTTCTAGGGACAGGGCTGGATCAGCCCCAGCATTTT.

Of note for this clonotype: A read error may account for a junction end that differs from germline. The chain has TRBV5-6 and TRBJ1-2; D might be TRBD1 (5 bases). The length of the CDR3 is 14 residues. Germline CDR1 SGHDT, CDR2 YYEEEE. The CDR3 loop is CASILGQGPYGDTF. The CDR3, as DNA: TGTGCCAGCATCCTCGGTCAGGGACCCTATGGCGACACCTTC.

For this clonotype: A read error may explain this, as a much larger clone is one base away. The V gene is TRBV24-1, the J gene TRBJ2-5; the D gene is possibly TRBD2 (6 bases). The CDR3 covers 13 residues. Looked up from germline, CDR1 is KGHDR and CDR2 is SFDVKD. CDR3 sequence: CASSKRGQETQYF. The CDR3 DNA is TGTGCCTCCAGCAAACGGGGGCAAGAGACCCAGTACTTC.

This clonotype was recorded a few times. The gene calls are TRBV2 and TRBJ2-3; unclear D gene. Germline V CDR1 and CDR2: SNHLY, FYNNEI. V lost 3 bases and J 1 base, leaving 11 bases between the germline ends. The length of the CDR3 is 15 residues. CDR3: CASSESPGGTDTQYF. CDR3 sequence (DNA): TGTGCCAGCAGTGAGTCTCCCGGAGGCACAGATACGCAGTATTTT. Filled out from reference TRBV2 and TRBJ2-3, the complete variable domain reads EPEVTQTPSHQVTQMGQEVILRCVPISNHLYFYWYRQILGQKVEFLVSFYNNEISEKSEIFDDQFSVERPDGSNFTLKIRSTKLEDSAMYFCASSESPGGTDTQYFGPGTRLTVL.

As regards this clonotype: Since a much larger clone is just one base distant, this may be a read error. Since the CDR3 does not end with the conserved phenylalanine or tryptophan, this likely comes from a read error. The chain links TRBV6-1 to TRBJ1-2; possibly TRBD1 for D (6 bases). There are 15 residues in the CDR3. V was cut by 3 bases and J by 2 bases, with 13 bases left in between. Germline V gene lookup returns CDR1 MNHNS and CDR2 SASEGT. CDR3 sequence reads: CASSDGGPVNYGYTS. The CDR3 DNA reads as TGTGCCAGCAGTGACGGGGGGCCAGTCAACTATGGCTACACCTCC.

This chain links TRBV7-2 with TRBJ1-2; 7 nucleotides match TRBD1. Germline trimming cut 3 bases from V and 4 bases from J; bases unmatched to any gene: 20. The CDR3 totals 19 residues. The germline gives CDR1 SGHTA, CDR2 FQGNSA. The CDR3 DNA reads as TGTGCCAGCAGCTTGGCCTCCACCACCGGGACAGCACGTGGCTATGGCTACACCTTC. It translates to CASSLASTTGTARGYGYTF. Full variable domain (remainder filled in from reference TRBV7-2 and TRBJ1-2): GAGVSQSPSNKVTEKGKDVELRCDPISGHTALYWYRQSLGQGLEFLIYFQGNSAPDKSGLPSDRFSAERTGGSVSTLTIQRTQQEDSAVYLCASSLASTTGTARGYGYTFGSGTRLTVV.

The CDR3 DNA follows: TGTGCCAGTAGTATCACCGGGACAGGGGGAAGCCTGTTTTTT. Its translation: CASSITGTGGSLFF. V and J are TRBV19 and TRBJ2-2, with TRBD1 identical over 11 bases. The CDR3 covers 14 residues. With V trimmed by 3 bases and J by 14 bases, 8 bases remained unmatched. Looked up from germline, CDR1 is LNHDA and CDR2 is SQIVND (reference sequence).

In its sample, this clonotype was seen many times. Relative to the germline gene, one junction end is altered; a read error may explain this. The J gene is TRBJ2-7, the V gene TRBV4-1; the D is unclear. The CDR3 is 11 residues long. Looked up from germline, CDR1 is MGHRA and CDR2 is YSYEKL. The CDR3 nucleotides read TGTGCCAGTAGCCATGGCTACGAGCAGTACTTC. Protein product: CASSHGYEQYF.

This clonotype came up many times. This chain uses TRBV7-9 with TRBJ2-7; TRBD2 matches at 10 bases. Germline CDR1 and CDR2: SEHNR and FQNEAQ (reference sequence). This CDR3 has 14 residues. The V and J ends lost 5 bases and 2 bases, in that order; junction bases with no gene match: 3. The DNA for the CDR3 is TGTGCCAGCAGCGGTAGCGGGAGGCCCTACGAGCAGTACTTC. It translates to CASSGSGRPYEQYF.

With regard to this clonotype: One end of the junction does not line up with germline, which may come from a read error. CDR3 in amino acids: CSAGEYPNTEAFF. The CDR3 nucleotides are TGCAGTGCTGGAGAGTACCCGAACACTGAAGCTTTCTTT. The chain employs TRBV20-1 and TRBJ1-1; D is unclear. The CDR3 loop spans 13 amino acids. In germline, CDR1 is DFQATT, CDR2 SNEGSKA (reference sequence).

This clonotype has just a few counts. This rearrangement joins TRBV20-1 to TRBJ2-5, with 11 bases identical to TRBD2. The CDR3 has 18 amino acids. Germline V CDR1 and CDR2: DFQATT, SNEGSKA (reference sequence). Unmatched junction bases numbered 13, after V lost 0 bases and J lost 4 bases. The CDR3 reads CSARDISGGAMALETQYF. In DNA form, the CDR3 reads TGCAGTGCTAGAGATATTAGCGGGGGGGCAATGGCATTAGAGACCCAGTACTTC.

The gene calls are TRBV6-2 or TRBV6-3 and TRBJ1-6; 8 bases match TRBD1. J was trimmed by 10 bases and V by 4 bases; bases with no gene match: 6. Per the germline V gene, CDR1 is MNHEY and CDR2 is SVGEGT. The CDR3 spans 14 residues. CDR3 nucleotides: TGTGCCAGCAGTTCCGGACAGGGTTACTCACCCCTCCACTTT. Residues: CASSSGQGYSPLHF.

This clonotype was seen more than once but under ten times. The chain is built from TRBV7-3 and TRBJ2-6, with 9 bases identical to TRBD1. Germline V gene sequence: CDR1 SGHTA, CDR2 FQGTGA. The V and J ends lost 5 bases and 0 bases, in that order; junction bases with no gene match: 11. This CDR3 has 19 amino acids. The DNA of the CDR3 is TGTGCCAGCAGCCCCCCGCTGGGACAGGGCTTCTCTGGGGCCAACGTCCTGACTTTC. Protein: CASSPPLGQGFSGANVLTF.

The genes are TRBV29-1 and TRBJ1-1; D is ambiguous. The CDR3 spans 11 residues. Germline lookup yields CDR1 SQVTM and CDR2 ANQGSEA. The ends were cut back, 8 bases at V and 0 bases at J, with 7 bases in the middle. The CDR3 DNA sequence: TGCAGCTCGACCGTGAACACTGAAGCTTTCTTT. Translated: CSSTVNTEAFF.

V is TRBV6-5 and J is TRBJ1-1; D gene uncertain. Germline V gives CDR1 MNHEY, CDR2 SVGAGI. V was shortened by 2 bases and J by 2 bases, with 9 bases between the two germline ends. The length of the CDR3 is 14 residues. The CDR3 DNA is TGTGCCAGCAGTTACAGGAGCAAAAACACTGAAGCTTTCTTT. As protein: CASSYRSKNTEAFF.

The chain recombines TRBV2 with TRBJ2-1; the D is unclear. CDR1 is SNHLY and CDR2 is FYNNEI in the germline V gene. There are 13 residues in the CDR3. Trimming shortened V by 3 bases and J by 4 bases, and 7 bases separated the two germline ends. DNA of the CDR3: TGTGCCAGCAGTGATGGTGCTTACAATGAGCAGTTCTTC. Residues: CASSDGAYNEQFF.

This clonotype has ten or more counts. This sequence joins TRBV2 and TRBJ1-5; D unclear. CDR1 SNHLY and CDR2 FYNNEI come from the germline V gene. This CDR3 comprises 14 residues. With 3 bases removed from V and 7 bases from J, the gap between germline ends came to 13 bases. The CDR3 coding sequence is TGTGCCAGCAGTGAGGCAGGCCGGGAACAGCCCCAGCATTTT. Translated, it gives CASSEAGREQPQHF.

Points on this clonotype: A much larger clonotype is one base distant, so this may be a read error. The genes are TRBV7-9 and TRBJ1-5; no reliable D call. The CDR3 has 12 residues. Per germline, CDR1 SEHNR and CDR2 FQNEAQ (reference sequence). The CDR3 sequence is CANSLGRQPQHF. Here the CDR3 DNA reads TGTGCCAACAGCTTAGGTCGTCAGCCCCAGCATTTT.

This clonotype was seen only once. A read error is possible here, since a much larger clone lies one base away. The chain has TRBV4-1 and TRBJ2-7, with a tentative D call TRBD1 (5 bases). Germline V gives CDR1 MGHRA, CDR2 YSYEKL. The CDR3 loop spans 15 amino acids. The CDR3 loop is CASSQVPRDTYERYF. The DNA of the CDR3 is TGCGCCAGCAGCCAAGTACCCAGGGATACCTACGAGCGGTACTTC.

The chain is built from TRBV25-1 and TRBJ1-1; D is unresolved. V gave up 8 bases and J gave up 3 bases, with 19 bases separating them. The CDR3 is 15 amino acids. Germline values: CDR1 MGHDK, CDR2 SYGVNS. CDR3 loop: CASSPLGSVDTEAFF. The CDR3 bases are TGTGCCAGCTCACCCTTGGGGTCCGTGGACACTGAAGCTTTCTTT.

Only a few counts were recorded for this clonotype. The gene calls are TRBV4-1 and TRBJ1-5, with no clear D. The CDR3 has 19 residues. V gave up 4 bases and J gave up 7 bases, with 29 bases separating them. The germline CDR1 and CDR2 sequences are MGHRA and YSYEKL. CDR3 sequence: CASSPSLLKRSSIEQPQHF. The CDR3 DNA is TGCGCCAGCAGCCCGTCTCTTCTTAAGAGAAGTAGTATTGAACAGCCCCAGCATTTT.

This clonotype was detected many times. This sequence joins TRBV7-6 and TRBJ2-2; D possibly matches TRBD1 or TRBD2 (5 bases each). Germline CDR1 and CDR2: SGHVS and FNYEAQ. Trimming stripped 1 base from V and 6 bases from J, with 15 bases between. The CDR3 loop spans 16 amino acids. CDR3 loop: CASSLVGRVSAGELFF. The CDR3 DNA sequence: TGTGCCAGCAGCTTAGTGGGACGGGTGTCGGCCGGGGAGCTGTTTTTT.

The V gene is TRBV7-8, the J gene TRBJ1-1, with 7 bases identical to TRBD1. This CDR3 region has 11 residues. CDR1 is SGHVS, CDR2 FQNEAQ, per germline. CDR3 sequence reads: CANRGIGEAFF. CDR3 coding DNA: TGTGCTAACAGGGGCATTGGTGAAGCTTTCTTT.

This chain connects TRBV7-6 to TRBJ2-3, with 9 nucleotides matching TRBD2. J lost 4 bases, V lost 6 bases, and 5 bases had no gene match. From germline, CDR1 is SGHVS and CDR2 FNYEAQ. The length of the CDR3 is 14 residues. The CDR3 DNA follows: TGTGCCAGCAGGGGTGCGGGAGGGGCAGATACGCAGTATTTT. This translates into CASRGAGGADTQYF.